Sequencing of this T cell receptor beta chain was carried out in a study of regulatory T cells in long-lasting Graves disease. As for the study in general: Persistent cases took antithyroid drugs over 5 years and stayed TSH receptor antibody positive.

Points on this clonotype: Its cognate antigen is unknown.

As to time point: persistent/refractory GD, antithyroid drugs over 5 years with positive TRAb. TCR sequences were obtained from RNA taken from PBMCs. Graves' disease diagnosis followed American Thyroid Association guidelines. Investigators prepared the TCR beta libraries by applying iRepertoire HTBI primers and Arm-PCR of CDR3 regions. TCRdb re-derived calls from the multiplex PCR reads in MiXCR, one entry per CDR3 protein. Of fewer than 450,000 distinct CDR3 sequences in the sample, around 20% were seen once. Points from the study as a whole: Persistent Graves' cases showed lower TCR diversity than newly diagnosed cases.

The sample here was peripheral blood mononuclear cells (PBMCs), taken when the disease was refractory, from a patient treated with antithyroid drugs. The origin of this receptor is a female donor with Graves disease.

The CDR3 loop is CSATSGSYEQYF. CDR3 in DNA: TGCAGTGCCACTAGCGGTTCCTACGAGCAGTACTTC. This chain uses TRBV20-1 with TRBJ2-7, with 8 bases aligning to TRBD2. The CDR3 loop spans 12 amino acids. CDR1 and CDR2 from the germline V gene are DFQATT and SNEGSKA (reference sequence). V shed 6 bases, J shed 1 base, and the junction held 2 bases outside the gene matches.